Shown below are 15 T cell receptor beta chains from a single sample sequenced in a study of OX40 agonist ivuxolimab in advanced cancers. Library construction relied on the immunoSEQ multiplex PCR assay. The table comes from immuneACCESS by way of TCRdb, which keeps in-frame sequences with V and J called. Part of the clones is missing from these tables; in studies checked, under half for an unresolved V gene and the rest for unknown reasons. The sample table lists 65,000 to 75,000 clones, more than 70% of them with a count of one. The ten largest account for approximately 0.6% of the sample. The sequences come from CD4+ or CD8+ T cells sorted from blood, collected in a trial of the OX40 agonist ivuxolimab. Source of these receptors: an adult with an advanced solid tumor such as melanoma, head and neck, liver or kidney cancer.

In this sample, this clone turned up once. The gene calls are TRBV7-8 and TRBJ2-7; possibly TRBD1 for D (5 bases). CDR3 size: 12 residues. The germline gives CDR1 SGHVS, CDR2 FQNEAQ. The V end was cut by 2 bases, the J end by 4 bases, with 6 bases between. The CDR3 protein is CASSLRGYEQYF. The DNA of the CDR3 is TGTGCCAGCAGCTTAAGGGGATACGAGCAGTACTTC.

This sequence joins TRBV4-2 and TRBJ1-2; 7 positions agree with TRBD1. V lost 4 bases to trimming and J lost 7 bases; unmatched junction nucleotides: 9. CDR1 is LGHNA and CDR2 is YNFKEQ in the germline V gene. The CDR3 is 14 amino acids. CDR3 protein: CASSPGQEASGYTF. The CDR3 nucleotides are TGTGCCAGCAGCCCTGGACAGGAGGCGTCTGGCTACACCTTC.

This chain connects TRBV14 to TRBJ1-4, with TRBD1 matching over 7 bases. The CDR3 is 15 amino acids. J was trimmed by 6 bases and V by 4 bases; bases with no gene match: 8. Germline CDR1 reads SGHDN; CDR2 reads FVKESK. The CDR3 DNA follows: TGTGCCAGCAGCCTGAGGGGGACAGCTTATGAAAAACTGTTTTTT. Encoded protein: CASSLRGTAYEKLFF.

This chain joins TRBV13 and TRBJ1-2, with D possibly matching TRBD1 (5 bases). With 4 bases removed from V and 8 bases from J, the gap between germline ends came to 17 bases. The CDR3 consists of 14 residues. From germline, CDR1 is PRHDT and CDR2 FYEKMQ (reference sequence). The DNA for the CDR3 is TGTGCCAGCAGCTCCTGGGACCGAGGGAGCGGCTACACCTTC. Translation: CASSSWDRGSGYTF.

In DNA form, the CDR3 reads TGCGCCAGCAGTTACAGGAGGGGCACTGAAGCTTTCTTT. It specifies CASSYRRGTEAFF. The rearrangement joins TRBV10-2 to TRBJ1-1; possibly TRBD1 for D (5 bases). The V end was cut by 5 bases, the J end by 4 bases, with 11 bases between. Germline CDR1 and CDR2: WSHSY and SAAADI. The CDR3 is 13 residues long.

In nucleotides, the CDR3 is TGCGCCAGCCGAATTACAGGGAATTCCGACGAGCAGTACTTC. This codes for CASRITGNSDEQYF. V gene TRBV5-1 combines with J gene TRBJ2-7; D may be TRBD1 (6 bases). The ends were cut back, 7 bases at V and 5 bases at J, with 19 bases in the middle. Looked up from germline, CDR1 is SGHRS and CDR2 is YFSETQ. This CDR3 has 14 amino acids.

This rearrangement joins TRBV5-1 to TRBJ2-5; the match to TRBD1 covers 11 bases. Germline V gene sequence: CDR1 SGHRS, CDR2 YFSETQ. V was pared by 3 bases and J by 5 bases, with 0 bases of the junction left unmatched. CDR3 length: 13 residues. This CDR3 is CASSWDRGETQYF. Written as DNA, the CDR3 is TGCGCCAGCAGCTGGGACAGGGGGGAGACCCAGTACTTC.

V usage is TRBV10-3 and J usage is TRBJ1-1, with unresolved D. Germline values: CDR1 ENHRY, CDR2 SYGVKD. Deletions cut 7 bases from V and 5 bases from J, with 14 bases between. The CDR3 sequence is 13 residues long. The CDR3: CAITVPGYTEAFF. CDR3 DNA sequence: TGTGCCATCACAGTCCCTGGATATACTGAAGCTTTCTTT.

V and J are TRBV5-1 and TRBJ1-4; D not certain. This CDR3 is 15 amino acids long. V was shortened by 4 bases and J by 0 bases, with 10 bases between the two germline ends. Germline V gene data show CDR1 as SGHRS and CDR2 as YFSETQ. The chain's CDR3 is CASSRLPATNEKLFF. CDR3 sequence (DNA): TGCGCCAGCAGCCGCCTCCCGGCAACTAATGAAAAACTGTTTTTT.

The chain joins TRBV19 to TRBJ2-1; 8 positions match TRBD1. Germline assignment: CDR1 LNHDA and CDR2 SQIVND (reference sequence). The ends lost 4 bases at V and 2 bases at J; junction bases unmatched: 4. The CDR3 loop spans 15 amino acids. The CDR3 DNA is TGTGCCAGTAGTAGCGGACAGGGAACCTACAATGAGCAGTTCTTC. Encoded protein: CASSSGQGTYNEQFF.

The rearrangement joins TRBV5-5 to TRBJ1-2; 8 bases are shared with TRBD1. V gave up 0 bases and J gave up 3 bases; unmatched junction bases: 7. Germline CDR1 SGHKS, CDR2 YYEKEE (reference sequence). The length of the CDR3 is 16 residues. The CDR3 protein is CASSLGPGQGYYGYTF. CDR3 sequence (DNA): TGTGCCAGCAGCTTGGGGCCCGGACAGGGTTACTATGGCTACACCTTC.

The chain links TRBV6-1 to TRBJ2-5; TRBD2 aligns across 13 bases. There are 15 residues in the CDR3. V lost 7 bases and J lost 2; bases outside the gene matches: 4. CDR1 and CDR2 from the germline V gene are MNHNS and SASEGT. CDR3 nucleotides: TGTGCCAGCACCCGGACTAGCGGGGGTCAAGAGACCCAGTACTTC. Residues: CASTRTSGGQETQYF.

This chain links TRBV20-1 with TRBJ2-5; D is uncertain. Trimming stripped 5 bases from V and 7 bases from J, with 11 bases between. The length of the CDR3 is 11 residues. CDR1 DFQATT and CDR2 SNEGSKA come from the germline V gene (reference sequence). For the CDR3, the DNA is TGCAGTGCTGATTCAGCGTCGACCCAGTACTTC. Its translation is CSADSASTQYF.

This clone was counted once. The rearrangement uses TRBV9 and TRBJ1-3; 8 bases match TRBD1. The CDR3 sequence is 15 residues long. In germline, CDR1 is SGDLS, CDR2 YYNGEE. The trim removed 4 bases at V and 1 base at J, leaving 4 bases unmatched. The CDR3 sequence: CASSTGTGSGNTIYF. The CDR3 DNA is TGTGCCAGCAGCACCGGGACAGGTTCTGGAAACACCATATATTTT.

The CDR3 region has the DNA TGTGCCAGCAGCGCACAGGTTTACGAGCAGTACTTC. It codes for CASSAQVYEQYF. This chain joins TRBV7-9 and TRBJ2-7; the D gene is possibly TRBD1 (5 bases). The CDR3 consists of 12 residues. The V end was cut by 5 bases, the J end by 4 bases, with 9 bases between. Germline V gene sequence: CDR1 SEHNR, CDR2 FQNEAQ (reference sequence).